Below are 23 T cell receptor beta chains sequenced from a single sample in a study of blood T cell repertoires in COVID-19. Profiling relied on immunoSEQ multiplex PCR, and the TCRdb table lists in-frame clones only, not all of them. The data contain about 210,000 clones, approximately 85% of them seen just once; the ten biggest clones take up under 2.5%. Sequences were obtained from peripheral blood. The receptor set was obtained from a woman in her seventies with COVID-19, enrolled during active disease.

V and J are TRBV9 and TRBJ1-1; D call uncertain. The V gene lost 4 bases and the J gene lost 0 bases, with 7 bases spanning the gap. From germline, CDR1 is SGDLS and CDR2 YYNGEE. This CDR3 comprises 13 residues. This CDR3 is CASSPHMNTEAFF. The DNA for the CDR3 is TGTGCCAGCAGCCCTCACATGAACACTGAAGCTTTCTTT.

J is TRBJ2-7 and V is TRBV7-6; the match to TRBD2 covers 9 bases. Looked up from germline, CDR1 is SGHVS and CDR2 is FNYEAQ. Unmatched junction bases numbered 14, after V lost 5 bases and J lost 6 bases. This CDR3 spans 16 amino acids. The CDR3, as DNA: TGTGCCAGCAGCCCGATCCTCACGGGACTAGCTTCCGAGCAGTACTTC. Residues: CASSPILTGLASEQYF.

With regard to this clone: Sequence at one end of the junction differs from germline and may be a read error. The chain carries TRBV7-7 and TRBJ2-5; 8 bases are shared with TRBD1. CDR1 is SSHAT, CDR2 FNYEAQ, per germline (reference sequence). CDR3 length equals 14 residues. CDR3 amino acids: CASSFGTGYETQYF. The DNA of the CDR3 is TGTGCTAGCAGCTTTGGGACAGGCTACGAGACCCAGTACTTC.

The chain uses TRBV5-6 and TRBJ2-2, with TRBD1 matching 7 bases. V trimming: 5 bases; J trimming: 2 bases; junction bases outside the gene matches: 6. The CDR3 spans 15 residues. The germline gives CDR1 SGHDT, CDR2 YYEEEE. As DNA, the CDR3 is TGTGCCAGCAGGACCGGACAGGCAAACACCGGGGAGCTGTTTTTT. Translation: CASRTGQANTGELFF.

This rearrangement joins TRBV11-2 to TRBJ1-1; 11 nucleotides match TRBD1. The CDR3 sequence is 16 residues long. With 5 bases clipped from V and 5 bases from J, the junction kept 10 bases outside the gene matches. Germline values: CDR1 SGHAT, CDR2 FQNNGV. The CDR3 here is CASSPGQGARSTEAFF. CDR3 nucleotide sequence: TGTGCCAGCAGCCCCGGACAGGGGGCAAGGAGTACTGAAGCTTTCTTT.

The V and J genes are TRBV14 and TRBJ2-5, with 10 bases identical to TRBD2. V was pared by 6 bases and J by 2 bases, with 3 bases of the junction left unmatched. This CDR3 is 14 amino acids long. Germline-derived CDR1 and CDR2 are SGHDN and FVKESK. DNA of the CDR3: TGTGCCAGCAGGGGACTAGCGCGGCAAGAGACCCAGTACTTC. Protein product: CASRGLARQETQYF.

The rearrangement uses TRBV19 and TRBJ1-1, with TRBD1 as a possible D gene (6 bases). Germline V gene data show CDR1 as LNHDA and CDR2 as SQIVND (reference sequence). This CDR3 comprises 13 residues. Trimming cost V 3 bases and J 3 bases, with 8 bases left between them. DNA of the CDR3: TGTGCCAGTAGTATGAACAGGGACACTGAAGCTTTCTTT. This translates into CASSMNRDTEAFF. The whole variable domain, filled in from reference TRBV19 and TRBJ1-1, reads DGGITQSPKYLFRKEGQNVTLSCEQNLNHDAMYWYRQDPGQGLRLIYYSQIVNDFQKGDIAEGYSVSREKKESFPLTVTSAQKNPTAFYLCASSMNRDTEAFFGQGTRLTVV.

The chain employs TRBV6-2 or TRBV6-3 and TRBJ1-2, with 7 bases lining up with TRBD1. There are 13 residues in the CDR3. The V segment lost 2 bases and the J segment 9 bases; nucleotides outside the gene matches: 6. Germline V gene data show CDR1 as MNHEY and CDR2 as SVGEGT. The CDR3 reads CASSYAGGSRYTF. The CDR3 nucleotides read TGTGCCAGCAGTTACGCAGGGGGAAGTCGCTACACCTTC.

The chain couples TRBV2 to TRBJ1-6; 8 nucleotides match TRBD1. Germline V CDR1 and CDR2: SNHLY, FYNNEI. The junction had 3 bases not matched to a gene; V was cut back by 4 bases and J by 7 bases. This CDR3 spans 14 amino acids. The CDR3 spells CASSGDRGNSPLHF. In nucleotides, the CDR3 is TGTGCCAGCAGTGGTGACAGGGGAAATTCACCCCTCCACTTT.

This sequence joins TRBV7-6 and TRBJ1-2; D remains unclear. V gave up 1 base and J gave up 4 bases, with 13 bases separating them. CDR3 length: 15 residues. Germline loops: CDR1 SGHVS, CDR2 FNYEAQ. The CDR3, as DNA: TGTGCCAGCAGCTTAGGACCCGGGGTTAGCTATGGCTACACCTTC. This encodes CASSLGPGVSYGYTF.

J is TRBJ1-2 and V is TRBV6-2 or TRBV6-3; no clear D gene. Germline values: CDR1 MNHEY, CDR2 SVGEGT. V lost 1 base to trimming and J lost 4 bases, with 7 bases between them. The CDR3 is made up of 13 amino acids. The DNA of the CDR3 is TGTGCCAGCAGTTACTTCCGTTTCTATGGCTACACCTTC. It yields the protein CASSYFRFYGYTF.

This clone has a single count. V gene TRBV2 combines with J gene TRBJ1-3; no definite D call. V shed 6 bases and J shed 8 bases, with 14 bases lying between them. The V gene's germline CDR1 is SNHLY and CDR2 FYNNEI. The CDR3 has 13 residues. The CDR3 DNA sequence: TGTGCCAGCAGCCTCCTCCCCCGGGACACCATATATTTT. Its protein is CASSLLPRDTIYF.

The CDR3 nucleotides read TGTGCCAGCAGCCGAGACAGGGAGGCCGGGGAGCTGTTTTTT. Its translation: CASSRDREAGELFF. The chain uses TRBV11-3 and TRBJ2-2, with a weak D call TRBD1 (7 bases). V lost 5 bases and J 6 bases, leaving 13 bases between the germline ends. CDR1 SGHNT and CDR2 YENEEA come from the germline V gene. There are 14 residues in the CDR3.

The chain has TRBV5-4 and TRBJ2-7; TRBD1 agrees at 7 bases. This CDR3 is built from 13 residues. From germline, CDR1 is SGHNT and CDR2 YYREEE (reference sequence). V was pared by 2 bases and J by 2 bases, with 1 base of the junction left unmatched. The CDR3 sequence: CASSFTGAYEQYF. The CDR3 nucleotides read TGTGCCAGCAGCTTTACAGGGGCCTACGAGCAGTACTTC.

This clone came up once. The chain uses TRBV9 and TRBJ2-7; 8 positions match TRBD1. Trimming removed 4 bases from V and 2 bases from J; junction bases left unmatched: 8. CDR3 size: 15 residues. The germline CDR1 and CDR2 sequences are SGDLS and YYNGEE. The CDR3 nucleotides are TGTGCCAGCAGCCCTGAGGGGACAGGACCCTACGAGCAGTACTTC. Its protein product is CASSPEGTGPYEQYF. Full variable domain (outside the CDR3, taken from reference TRBV9 and TRBJ2-7): DSGVTQTPKHLITATGQRVTLRCSPRSGDLSVYWYQQSLDQGLQFLIQYYNGEERAKGNILERFSAQQFPDLHSELNLSSLELGDSALYFCASSPEGTGPYEQYFGPGTRLTVT.

The gene calls are TRBV2 and TRBJ1-4, with 8 bases aligning to TRBD1. V was pared by 6 bases and J by 8 bases, with 8 bases of the junction left unmatched. CDR1 SNHLY and CDR2 FYNNEI come from the germline V gene. This CDR3 contains 14 residues. CDR3 nucleotides: TGTGCCAGCAGGGTCGCAGGGGGCAAGGAAAAACTGTTTTTT. It is translated as CASRVAGGKEKLFF. Complete variable domain (other parts from reference TRBV2 and TRBJ1-4): EPEVTQTPSHQVTQMGQEVILRCVPISNHLYFYWYRQILGQKVEFLVSFYNNEISEKSEIFDDQFSVERPDGSNFTLKIRSTKLEDSAMYFCASRVAGGKEKLFFGSGTQLSVL.

The rearrangement uses TRBV14 and TRBJ2-2; 13 bases are a match to TRBD2. The CDR3 consists of 18 residues. With V trimmed by 2 bases and J by 4 bases, 7 bases remained unmatched. Germline V CDR1 and CDR2: SGHDN, FVKESK. Here the CDR3 reads CASSQRTSGSSSTGELFF. The CDR3 nucleotides are TGTGCCAGCAGCCAAAGGACTAGCGGGAGCTCGAGCACCGGGGAGCTGTTTTTT.

This chain links TRBV14 with TRBJ2-3; the match to TRBD2 covers 10 bases. The V gene's germline CDR1 is SGHDN and CDR2 FVKESK. The V and J ends lost 3 bases and 2 bases, in that order; junction bases with no gene match: 14. The CDR3 length is 19 residues. The DNA of the CDR3 is TGTGCCAGCAGCCAGTCAAGCGGGGGGGTCCGAATTCTCACAGATACGCAGTATTTT. This codes for CASSQSSGGVRILTDTQYF.

The chain recombines TRBV9 with TRBJ1-3, with D hard to call. The V and J ends lost 4 bases and 3 bases respectively, with 5 bases between them. Germline-derived CDR1 and CDR2 are SGDLS and YYNGEE. The length of the CDR3 is 12 residues. The CDR3 protein is CASSTVGNTIYF. The CDR3 nucleotides are TGTGCCAGCAGCACGGTTGGAAACACCATATATTTT.

This clone was counted between two and nine times. The genes are TRBV19 and TRBJ2-7; 7 positions agree with TRBD1. CDR3 length equals 15 residues. The ends lost 4 bases at V and 4 bases at J; junction bases unmatched: 10. Germline lookup yields CDR1 LNHDA and CDR2 SQIVND (reference sequence). The CDR3 reads CASSRARDSLYEQYF. Written as DNA, the CDR3 is TGTGCCAGTAGTAGGGCCCGGGACAGTCTTTACGAGCAGTACTTC.

The chain carries TRBV15 and TRBJ2-3, with D unclear. The CDR3 covers 14 residues. Germline CDR1 and CDR2: LNHNV and YYDKDF (reference sequence). V lost 0 bases and J 4 bases, leaving 8 bases between the germline ends. The chain's CDR3 is CATSRDRESDTQYF. For the CDR3, the DNA is TGTGCCACCAGCAGAGATCGAGAATCAGATACGCAGTATTTT.

This clone was picked up one time. V is TRBV6-1 and J is TRBJ1-4; 7 nucleotides match TRBD1. CDR1 is MNHNS and CDR2 is SASEGT in the germline V gene. V shed 4 bases, J shed 5 bases, and the junction held 13 bases outside the gene matches. CDR3 size: 17 residues. The CDR3 sequence: CASSAQTGKRFNEKLFF. CDR3 coding DNA: TGTGCCAGCAGTGCCCAGACAGGGAAAAGGTTCAATGAAAAACTGTTTTTT.

In its sample, this clone was seen a few times. The J gene is TRBJ2-1, the V gene TRBV5-4; the match to TRBD2 covers 16 bases. CDR1 and CDR2 from the germline V gene are SGHNT and YYREEE (reference sequence). This CDR3 is 17 amino acids long. V shed 3 bases, J shed 7 bases, and the junction held 7 bases outside the gene matches. The CDR3 bases are TGTGCCAGCAGCTCCCCCGGGACTAGCGGGAGGGGAAATGAGCAGTTCTTC. Translating gives CASSSPGTSGRGNEQFF.